Below, one TCR beta chain is given with its context. Its matching antigen is unknown. This CDR3 comprises 15 residues. The germline V gene encodes CDR1 SGHTA and CDR2 FQGNSA. Trimming left V 1 base short and J 1 base short, with 9 bases between. This sample is part of a study of shared clonotypes between healthy human individuals. Study-wide findings and caveats: Naive subsets typically showed greater estimated richness than memory subsets.

Authors' methods: ImmunoSEQ gave junction-only sequences without quality scores, so filtering differed. The protocol was immunoSEQ multiplex PCR, while the TCRdb copy is restricted to in-frame clones and leaves out a portion. V and J calls plus clone size are reproduced from that table; the DNA served to infer D and trimming. The sample has some 360,000 clones; about 70% are singletons. This receptor was obtained from a young man in good health. Sequences were obtained from memory CD4+ T cells sorted from blood. Subset specified: CD45RA-negative fraction. This chain joins TRBV7-2 and TRBJ2-3; D is perhaps TRBD1 (5 bases). This CDR3 is CASSLGPRGTDTQYF. In DNA, the CDR3 is TGTGCCAGCAGCTTAGGTCCCAGGGGCACAGATACGCAGTATTTT.